This TCR beta chain was recorded in a study of OX40 agonist ivuxolimab in advanced cancers. TCRdb's table, derived via immunoSEQ multiplex PCR, lists solely in-frame clones and lacks some. This table has 100,000 or so clones, about 91% appearing once. The study, taken as a whole, reports: Expanded clones were, on average, more numerous among CD8+ T cells than CD4+.

Blood sampling was done at baseline, cycle 4 day 1, and cycle 7 day 1. Of note for this clone: Its cognate antigen is unknown.

This receptor was obtained from an adult with an advanced solid tumor such as melanoma, head and neck, liver or kidney cancer. The material sequenced was CD4+ or CD8+ T cells sorted from blood, taken in a trial of the OX40 agonist ivuxolimab.

The CDR3 here is CASSTGLAGVIDGQYF. In DNA, the CDR3 is TGTGCCAGCAGCACCGGACTAGCGGGAGTGATTGACGGGCAGTACTTC. The rearrangement uses TRBV5-4 and TRBJ2-7; 13 bases fit TRBD2. Germline CDR1 is SGHNT and CDR2 is YYREEE (reference sequence). The length of the CDR3 is 16 residues. V lost 4 bases to trimming and J lost 9 bases; unmatched junction nucleotides: 13.